This T cell receptor (beta chain) was observed in a study of T cells expressing NK-cell markers. Study at large: Seven sequenced donors out of eight were HCMV-seropositive, one seronegative.

Germline CDR1 is SGHRS and CDR2 is YFSETQ. The CDR3 totals 16 residues. Details on this clonotype: Its antigen remains unidentified.

After re-calling the 5' RACE reads, TCRdb lists one entry per CDR3 protein, DNA absent. The table for this sample gives about 460,000 distinct CDR3 sequences. Study-level findings and limits: Dominant NKG2C+ clonotype frequencies of about 1.0-8% of CD8+ T cells were measured in over 5 donors.

The receptor was derived from a woman in her 50s in good health. V is TRBV5-1 and J is TRBJ2-7; TCRdb returns TRBD1, unconfirmable since there is no DNA. Sequencing was done on a sample of blood T cells: a sorted CD56 or NKG2C T cell subset, CD4+ or CD8+ T cells, or bulk PBMC T cells (not recorded which). CDR3 amino acids: CASSRGTTLLTYEQYF. The full variable domain, completed using reference TRBV5-1 and TRBJ2-7, is KAGVTQTPRYLIKTRGQQVTLSCSPISGHRSVSWYQQTPGQGLQFLFEYFSETQRNKGNFPGRFSGRQFSNSRSEMNVSTLELGDSALYLCASSRGTTLLTYEQYFGPGTRLTVT.